This TCR beta chain was recovered during a study of cytomegalovirus exposure and HLA in healthy donors. The ends were cut back, 1 base at V and 6 bases at J, with 18 bases in the middle. The CDR3 consists of 17 residues. CDR1 is MDHEN, CDR2 SYDVKM, per germline. The PCR contained 60 Vbeta and 13 Jbeta primers. TCRdb's table, derived via immunoSEQ multiplex PCR, lists solely in-frame clones and lacks some. The sample has 150,000 to 200,000 clones, around 81% seen once. This clonotype was sampled from a woman aged 18-35 years in good health and CMV-seropositive. The specimen sequenced was PBMCs. The V gene is TRBV28, the J gene TRBJ1-4; no clear D gene. DNA of the CDR3: TGTGCCAGCAGTTTATCCTACGGAGGAGGGCAGGATGAAAAACTGTTTTTT. Protein product: CASSLSYGGGQDEKLFF. The entire variable domain, with the rest obtained from reference TRBV28 and TRBJ1-4, is as follows: DVKVTQSSRYLVKRTGEKVFLECVQDMDHENMFWYRQDPGLGLRLIYFSYDVKMKEKGDIPEGYSVSREKKERFSLILESASTNQTSMYLCASSLSYGGGQDEKLFFGSGTQLSVL.